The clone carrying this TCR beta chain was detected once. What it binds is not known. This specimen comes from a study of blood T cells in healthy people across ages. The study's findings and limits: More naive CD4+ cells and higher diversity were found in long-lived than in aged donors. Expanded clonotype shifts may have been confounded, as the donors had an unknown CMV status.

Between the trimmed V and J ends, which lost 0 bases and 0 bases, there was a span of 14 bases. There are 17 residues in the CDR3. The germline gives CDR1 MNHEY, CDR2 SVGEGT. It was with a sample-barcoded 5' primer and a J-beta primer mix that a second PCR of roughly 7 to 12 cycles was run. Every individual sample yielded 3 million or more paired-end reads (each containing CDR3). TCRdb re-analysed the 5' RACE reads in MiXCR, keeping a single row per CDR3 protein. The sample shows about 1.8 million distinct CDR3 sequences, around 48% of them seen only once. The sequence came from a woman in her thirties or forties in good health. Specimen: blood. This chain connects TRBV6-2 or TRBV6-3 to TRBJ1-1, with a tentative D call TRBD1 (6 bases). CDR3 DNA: TGTGCCAGCAGTTACTCAGGGAAGGGGGAAATGAACACTGAAGCTTTCTTT. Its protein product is CASSYSGKGEMNTEAFF.